The 30 T cell receptor beta chains in this list originate from one sample, sequenced in a study of cytomegalovirus exposure and HLA in healthy donors. Produced via immunoSEQ multiplex PCR; TCRdb's table is partial and in-frame only. This sample carries about 110,000 clones, approximately 95% of them seen once, and the ten largest clones take approximately 0.67%. Sequencing was done on a sample of PBMCs. These receptors were taken from a woman aged 18-29 years in good health and CMV-seronegative.

The chain links TRBV18 to TRBJ2-7; weak D call: TRBD2 (7 bases). The CDR3 has 13 residues. V was trimmed by 4 bases and J by 6 bases, leaving 13 bases between them. Per the germline V gene, CDR1 is KGHSH and CDR2 is LQKENI. CDR3 bases: TGTGCCAGCTCACGACATCGGGGGGCCGAGCAGTACTTC. Residues: CASSRHRGAEQYF.

The chain carries TRBV29-1 and TRBJ2-1; D is possibly TRBD2 (5 bases). The CDR3 spans 13 residues. Trimming pared 7 bases from V and 0 bases from J, leaving 10 bases between. CDR1 and CDR2 from the germline V gene are SQVTM and ANQGSEA. The CDR3 region is CSARGSSYNEQFF. The CDR3 bases are TGCAGCGCTCGGGGTAGCTCCTACAATGAGCAGTTCTTC.

The rearrangement uses TRBV2 and TRBJ2-3; a possible D gene is TRBD1 (6 bases). The germline V and J ends were trimmed by 10 bases and 2 bases, with 22 bases remaining between them. In germline, CDR1 is SNHLY, CDR2 FYNNEI. CDR3 size: 16 residues. The CDR3 reads CATYYDRTILTDTQYF. CDR3 DNA sequence: TGTGCCACATACTACGACAGGACCATCCTCACAGATACGCAGTATTTT. The full variable domain, its missing parts supplied by reference TRBV2 and TRBJ2-3, is EPEVTQTPSHQVTQMGQEVILRCVPISNHLYFYWYRQILGQKVEFLVSFYNNEISEKSEIFDDQFSVERPDGSNFTLKIRSTKLEDSAMYFCATYYDRTILTDTQYFGPGTRLTVL.

The chain is built from TRBV14 and TRBJ2-1, with D possibly TRBD1 on 6 matching bases. The CDR3 is 15 amino acids. Between the trimmed V and J ends, which lost 4 bases and 1 base, there was a span of 11 bases. Germline-derived CDR1 and CDR2 are SGHDN and FVKESK. This CDR3 reads CASSRNRVSYNEQFF. The CDR3 coding sequence is TGTGCCAGCAGCCGAAACAGGGTATCCTACAATGAGCAGTTCTTC. The full variable domain, completed using reference TRBV14 and TRBJ2-1, is EAGVTQFPSHSVIEKGQTVTLRCDPISGHDNLYWYRRVMGKEIKFLLHFVKESKQDESGMPNNRFLAERTGGTYSTLKVQPAELEDSGVYFCASSRNRVSYNEQFFGPGTRLTVL.

Only one count was recorded for this clone. This chain links TRBV28 with TRBJ1-6; D is perhaps TRBD1 (5 bases). The CDR3 is 14 residues long. Trimming took 6 bases from V and 3 from J, leaving 9 bases between them. Germline assignment: CDR1 MDHEN and CDR2 SYDVKM. The CDR3 nucleotides are TGTGCCAGCAGAGGAGGGGTCTATAATTCACCCCTCCACTTT. This encodes CASRGGVYNSPLHF. The whole variable domain, filled in from reference TRBV28 and TRBJ1-6, reads DVKVTQSSRYLVKRTGEKVFLECVQDMDHENMFWYRQDPGLGLRLIYFSYDVKMKEKGDIPEGYSVSREKKERFSLILESASTNQTSMYLCASRGGVYNSPLHFGNGTRLTVT.

This clone showed up just once. This chain joins TRBV4-2 and TRBJ2-2; tentatively, D is TRBD1 (6 bases). With 3 bases removed from V and 0 bases from J, the gap between germline ends came to 14 bases. Germline V gene data show CDR1 as LGHNA and CDR2 as YNFKEQ. The CDR3 has 17 amino acids. The chain's CDR3 is CASSQAVTGSNTGELFF. The CDR3 bases are TGTGCCAGCAGCCAGGCCGTCACAGGGTCGAACACCGGGGAGCTGTTTTTT.

This chain connects TRBV11-1 to TRBJ1-1; TRBD1 might be the D (6 bases). V lost 5 bases, J lost 1 base, and 8 bases lay in between. The length of the CDR3 is 13 residues. Germline V lookup: CDR1 SGHAT, CDR2 FQDESV (reference sequence). Here the CDR3 reads CASSGQRNTEAFF. DNA of the CDR3: TGTGCCAGCAGCGGACAGAGGAACACTGAAGCTTTCTTT. Variable domain in full (rest from reference TRBV11-1 and TRBJ1-1): EAEVAQSPRYKITEKSQAVAFWCDPISGHATLYWYRQILGQGPELLVQFQDESVVDDSQLPKDRFSAERLKGVDSTLKIQPAELGDSAMYLCASSGQRNTEAFFGQGTRLTVV.

The CDR3 loop reads CASSIRLAGAGTDTQYF. The CDR3, as DNA: TGTGCCAGCAGCATACGACTAGCGGGGGCCGGTACAGATACGCAGTATTTT. The chain links TRBV5-4 to TRBJ2-3, with 12 bases fitting TRBD2. J gave up 3 bases and V 4 bases, and 9 bases lay outside the gene matches. This CDR3 has 17 residues. Germline V gene data show CDR1 as SGHNT and CDR2 as YYREEE (reference sequence).

The chain links TRBV30 to TRBJ1-3; TRBD1 might be the D (5 bases). The germline V gene encodes CDR1 GTSNPN and CDR2 SVGIG (reference sequence). Trimming took off 1 base at V and 0 bases at J, with 13 bases between the two ends. This CDR3 is 16 amino acids long. The CDR3 DNA reads as TGTGCCTGGAGTGGGGGCCTCTCCGCCTCTGGAAACACCATATATTTT. Protein: CAWSGGLSASGNTIYF.

The chain joins TRBV5-1 to TRBJ2-3, with 12 bases matching TRBD2. CDR1 is SGHRS, CDR2 YFSETQ, per germline. V shed 4 bases and J 4 bases; nucleotides not matched to a gene: 13. The CDR3 runs 18 residues. The CDR3 nucleotides read TGCGCCAGCAGCCTTACGAAGACTAGCGGGGGATACCCAGATACGCAGTATTTT. Amino acid sequence: CASSLTKTSGGYPDTQYF.

The rearrangement uses TRBV30 and TRBJ1-6, with TRBD1 matching 9 bases. V lost 5 bases, J lost 7 bases, and 9 bases stayed unmatched. The CDR3 contains 15 residues. In germline, CDR1 is GTSNPN, CDR2 SVGIG (reference sequence). In nucleotides, the CDR3 is TGTGCCTGGGGAAAGGGACAGGGTGAGAATTCACCCCTCCACTTT. It is translated as CAWGKGQGENSPLHF.

The genes are TRBV5-1 and TRBJ2-7, with D tentatively TRBD1 (5 bases). Germline loops: CDR1 SGHRS, CDR2 YFSETQ. Deletions cut 0 bases from V and 5 bases from J, with 9 bases between. This CDR3 contains 13 residues. For the CDR3, the DNA is TGCGCCAGCAGCTTGGAGCAGGGTAACGAGCAGTACTTC. Translating gives CASSLEQGNEQYF.

V gene TRBV7-3 combines with J gene TRBJ2-7; the match to TRBD2 covers 9 bases. Trimming took 0 bases from V and 3 from J; bases not matched to a gene: 3. The germline gives CDR1 SGHTA, CDR2 FQGTGA. This CDR3 has 15 residues. In DNA form, the CDR3 reads TGTGCCAGCAGCTTAACCCCTAGCGGGGACTACGAGCAGTACTTC. This translates into CASSLTPSGDYEQYF. Full variable domain (outside the CDR3, taken from reference TRBV7-3 and TRBJ2-7): GAGVSQTPSNKVTEKGKYVELRCDPISGHTALYWYRQSLGQGPEFLIYFQGTGAADDSGLPNDRFFAVRPEGSVSTLKIQRTERGDSAVYLCASSLTPSGDYEQYFGPGTRLTVT.

The J gene is TRBJ2-7, the V gene TRBV9; D not certain. Germline CDR1 reads SGDLS; CDR2 reads YYNGEE. V was trimmed by 3 bases and J by 2 bases, leaving 12 bases between them. The CDR3 is made up of 14 amino acids. CDR3 DNA: TGTGCCAGCAGCGCAATGCCCCAGACCTACGAGCAGTACTTC. Translated: CASSAMPQTYEQYF.

The J gene is TRBJ2-1, the V gene TRBV7-6; 7 nucleotides align to TRBD2. Trimming at V came to 5 bases and at J to 0 bases, leaving 7 bases not matched to a gene. Germline CDR1 reads SGHVS; CDR2 reads FNYEAQ. The CDR3 consists of 16 residues. CDR3: CASSNTSASSYNEQFF. DNA of the CDR3: TGTGCCAGCAGCAACACTAGCGCTAGCTCCTACAATGAGCAGTTCTTC.

The table lists this clone with a count of one. This rearrangement joins TRBV5-1 to TRBJ2-7; maybe TRBD1 (7 bases). Per germline, CDR1 SGHRS and CDR2 YFSETQ. Trimming took off 4 bases at V and 11 bases at J, with 22 bases between the two ends. The CDR3 runs 14 residues. CDR3 in DNA: TGCGCCAGCAGCCCGGAGGGACAGACATCGAGCAAGTACTTC. Residues: CASSPEGQTSSKYF.

The V and J genes are TRBV6-5 and TRBJ1-1, with TRBD1 identical over 7 bases. Germline-derived CDR1 and CDR2 are MNHEY and SVGAGI. The CDR3 is 14 residues long. J was trimmed by 8 bases and V by 4 bases; bases with no gene match: 10. The chain's CDR3 is CASSSAYRGLEAFF. CDR3 bases: TGTGCCAGCAGTTCGGCCTACAGGGGACTCGAAGCTTTCTTT.

This chain connects TRBV2 to TRBJ1-1; 8 bases fit TRBD1. Per germline, CDR1 SNHLY and CDR2 FYNNEI. V was pared by 8 bases and J by 1 base, with 9 bases of the junction left unmatched. The CDR3 runs to 15 residues. The CDR3 DNA follows: TGTGCCAGCCGGAAGTCGACAGGGGCGAACACTGAAGCTTTCTTT. This gives the protein CASRKSTGANTEAFF. Based on the CDR3 plus reference TRBV2 and TRBJ1-1, the full variable domain is EPEVTQTPSHQVTQMGQEVILRCVPISNHLYFYWYRQILGQKVEFLVSFYNNEISEKSEIFDDQFSVERPDGSNFTLKIRSTKLEDSAMYFCASRKSTGANTEAFFGQGTRLTVV.

V is TRBV28 and J is TRBJ2-7; tentatively, D is TRBD1 (6 bases). V lost 4 bases, J lost 0 bases, and 10 bases lay in between. Looked up from germline, CDR1 is MDHEN and CDR2 is SYDVKM. This CDR3 has 14 amino acids. CDR3 loop: CASSWDTTSYEQYF. CDR3 DNA sequence: TGTGCCAGCAGTTGGGACACAACCTCCTACGAGCAGTACTTC.

This chain uses TRBV4-1 with TRBJ2-1; a weak D match, TRBD2 (5 bases). Trimming took 4 bases from V and 3 from J, leaving 13 bases between them. From germline, CDR1 is MGHRA and CDR2 YSYEKL. The CDR3 runs 15 residues. Here the CDR3 DNA reads TGCGCCAGCAGCCTGGCCAGCGGCGTCTACAATGAGCAGTTCTTC. Its translation: CASSLASGVYNEQFF.

The V gene is TRBV4-3, the J gene TRBJ1-1; the D is unclear. Trimming shortened V by 0 bases and J by 0 bases, and 11 bases separated the two germline ends. Germline-derived CDR1 and CDR2 are LGHNA and YSLEER. This CDR3 has 16 amino acids. The CDR3 sequence is CASSQDGPHMNTEAFF. Here the CDR3 DNA reads TGCGCCAGCAGCCAAGATGGGCCACATATGAACACTGAAGCTTTCTTT.

The V call is TRBV23-1, the J call TRBJ1-2, with D possibly TRBD1 on 6 matching bases. TRBV23-1 is recorded as an ORF, its role being uncertain. The CDR3 extends over 16 amino acids. Trimming stripped 4 bases from V and 0 bases from J, with 15 bases between. The CDR3 here is CASSLRTARPNYGYTF. CDR3 DNA sequence: TGCGCCAGCAGTCTCCGGACAGCACGACCTAACTATGGCTACACCTTC.

The CDR3 sequence: CASSQVQGAPHEQYF. The CDR3 DNA reads as TGTGCCAGCAGCCAAGTACAGGGGGCGCCCCACGAGCAGTACTTC. The chain combines TRBV4-2 with TRBJ2-7; 9 nucleotides line up with TRBD1. The CDR3 spans 15 residues. Unmatched junction bases numbered 6, after V lost 1 base and J lost 5 bases. The germline gives CDR1 LGHNA, CDR2 YNFKEQ.

This clone was picked up one time. The chain links TRBV4-1 to TRBJ1-6; D might be TRBD1 (6 bases). Between the trimmed V and J ends, which lost 0 bases and 9 bases, there was a span of 12 bases. The CDR3 is 15 residues long. In germline, CDR1 is MGHRA, CDR2 YSYEKL. In DNA, the CDR3 is TGCGCCAGCAGCCAAGATCCAGGACAGAGTTCACCCCTCCACTTT. Its translation: CASSQDPGQSSPLHF.

This clone was found once. J is TRBJ1-1 and V is TRBV11-1, with D possibly being TRBD1 (6 bases). Looked up from germline, CDR1 is SGHAT and CDR2 is FQDESV (reference sequence). The V end was cut by 1 base, the J end by 5 bases, with 8 bases between. This CDR3 region has 13 residues. The CDR3 coding sequence is TGTGCCAGCAGCTTAGGTCAGGGGACTGAAGCTTTCTTT. Protein sequence: CASSLGQGTEAFF.

This chain connects TRBV6-5 to TRBJ2-7, with 10 bases that match TRBD1. CDR1 and CDR2 (germline): MNHEY, SVGAGI. The CDR3 sequence is 15 residues long. V was clipped by 0 bases and J by 3 bases; unmatched bases: 2. Written as DNA, the CDR3 is TGTGCCAGCAGTTACTCCCGGACAGGGGGCTACGAGCAGTACTTC. The encoded protein is CASSYSRTGGYEQYF.

The J gene is TRBJ2-2, the V gene TRBV7-2; 7 bases agree with TRBD2. This CDR3 is built from 17 residues. V dropped 5 bases and J dropped 2; count of bases not matched to a gene: 11. Germline V gives CDR1 SGHTA, CDR2 FQGNSA. This CDR3 is CASSPLGGSINTGELFF. In DNA form, the CDR3 reads TGTGCCAGCAGCCCACTGGGGGGGTCTATTAACACCGGGGAGCTGTTTTTT.

The chain joins TRBV18 to TRBJ2-4; D perhaps matches TRBD2 (6 bases). Between the trimmed V and J ends, which lost 1 base and 1 base, there was a span of 17 bases. In germline, CDR1 is KGHSH, CDR2 LQKENI. This CDR3 is 18 amino acids long. CDR3 residues: CASSPQRLEIPAKNIQYF. The CDR3, as DNA: TGTGCCAGCTCACCACAAAGACTAGAGATTCCTGCCAAAAACATTCAGTACTTC.

The rearrangement uses TRBV9 and TRBJ1-2, with D perhaps TRBD1 (6 bases). The CDR3 has 15 residues. Germline V CDR1 and CDR2: SGDLS, YYNGEE. The V end lost 1 base, the J end lost 4 bases, and 14 bases lay between the germline ends. The CDR3 loop is CASSVSWDKGYGYTF. The DNA for the CDR3 is TGTGCCAGCAGCGTATCATGGGACAAAGGCTATGGCTACACCTTC.

This chain uses TRBV6-5 with TRBJ2-2, with TRBD2 identical over 11 bases. Germline lookup yields CDR1 MNHEY and CDR2 SVGAGI. V was pared by 4 bases and J by 7 bases, with 8 bases of the junction left unmatched. The CDR3 covers 16 residues. In DNA, the CDR3 is TGTGCCAGCAGTTCGCCTAGCGGGGGGACGGTCGGGGAGCTGTTTTTT. Translating it yields CASSSPSGGTVGELFF.